This T cell receptor beta chain appears in the sequencing data of a study of cytomegalovirus exposure and HLA in healthy donors. The PCR contained 60 Vbeta and 13 Jbeta primers. The repertoire was sequenced with immunoSEQ multiplex PCR; TCRdb's copy has only in-frame clones and lacks some. This table holds under 250,000 clones, 79% found once. Study results and limitations: Reportedly, TCR beta sequences accurately predicted HLA-A and HLA-B alleles in most subjects. The study labeled approximately 150 TCR beta chains cytomegalovirus-associated. In a later analysis, compared with equally common non-associated chains, HLA-associated beta chains were more expanded. The study had only CMV serostatus as immune exposure information.

Germline assignment: CDR1 KGHSH and CDR2 LQKENI. V lost 5 bases, J lost 2 bases, and 10 bases lay in between. CDR3 length equals 14 residues. About this clone itself: Its antigen is unidentified.

Sequencing input: PBMCs. The genes are TRBV18 and TRBJ1-3, with no clear D. The source is a woman in her thirties in good health and CMV-seropositive. The CDR3 region is CASSSREAGNTIYF. For the CDR3, the DNA is TGTGCCAGCTCAAGCCGGGAAGCTGGAAACACCATATATTTT.